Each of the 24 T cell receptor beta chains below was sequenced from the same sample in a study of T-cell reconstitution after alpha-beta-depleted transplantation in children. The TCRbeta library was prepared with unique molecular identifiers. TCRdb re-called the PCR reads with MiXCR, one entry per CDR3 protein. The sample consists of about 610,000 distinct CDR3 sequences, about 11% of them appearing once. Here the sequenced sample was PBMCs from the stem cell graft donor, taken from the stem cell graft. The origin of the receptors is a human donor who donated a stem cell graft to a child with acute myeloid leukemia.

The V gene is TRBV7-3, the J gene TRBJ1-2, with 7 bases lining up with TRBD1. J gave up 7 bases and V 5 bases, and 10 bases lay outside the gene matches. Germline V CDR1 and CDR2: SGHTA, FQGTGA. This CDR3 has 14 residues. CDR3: CASSPNADRAGYTF. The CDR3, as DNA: TGTGCCAGCAGCCCCAATGCCGACAGGGCTGGCTACACCTTC.

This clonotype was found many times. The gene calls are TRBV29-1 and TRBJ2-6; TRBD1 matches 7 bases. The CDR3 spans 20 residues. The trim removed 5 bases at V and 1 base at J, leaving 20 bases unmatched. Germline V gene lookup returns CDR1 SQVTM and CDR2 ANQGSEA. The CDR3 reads CSVTERQGTPSPSGANVLTF. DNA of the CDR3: TGCAGCGTTACGGAGCGACAGGGAACCCCCTCGCCTTCTGGGGCCAACGTCCTGACTTTC.

The CDR3, as DNA: TGTGCCAGCAGCCATGCAACAGGATCCACTGAAGCTTTCTTT. Its translation: CASSHATGSTEAFF. The genes are TRBV4-2 and TRBJ1-1; TRBD1 is a possible D gene (5 bases). CDR3 size: 14 residues. V shed 3 bases and J shed 4 bases, with 12 bases lying between them. Per the germline V gene, CDR1 is LGHNA and CDR2 is YNFKEQ.

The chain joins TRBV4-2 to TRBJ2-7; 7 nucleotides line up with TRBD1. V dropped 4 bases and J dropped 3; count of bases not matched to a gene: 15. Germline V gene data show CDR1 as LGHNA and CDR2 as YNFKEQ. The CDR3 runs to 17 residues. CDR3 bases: TGTGCCAGCAGCCGGCCCCGGGACAGCCCGGTAGGCTACGAGCAGTACTTC. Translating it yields CASSRPRDSPVGYEQYF.

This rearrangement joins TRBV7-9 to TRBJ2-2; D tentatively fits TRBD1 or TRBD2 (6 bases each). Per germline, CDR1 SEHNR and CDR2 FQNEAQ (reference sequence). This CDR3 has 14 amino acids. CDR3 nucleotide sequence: TGTGGAACGGAGGGGGGCTGGTACACCGGGGAGCTGTTTTTT. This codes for CGTEGGWYTGELFF.

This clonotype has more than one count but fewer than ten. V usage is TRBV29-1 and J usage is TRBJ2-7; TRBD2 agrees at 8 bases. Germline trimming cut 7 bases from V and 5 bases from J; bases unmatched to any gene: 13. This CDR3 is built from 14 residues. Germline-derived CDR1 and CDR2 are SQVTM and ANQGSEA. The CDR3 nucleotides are TGCAGCGCCCAAGGGCTAGCGGGTACCCACGAGCAGTACTTC. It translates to CSAQGLAGTHEQYF.

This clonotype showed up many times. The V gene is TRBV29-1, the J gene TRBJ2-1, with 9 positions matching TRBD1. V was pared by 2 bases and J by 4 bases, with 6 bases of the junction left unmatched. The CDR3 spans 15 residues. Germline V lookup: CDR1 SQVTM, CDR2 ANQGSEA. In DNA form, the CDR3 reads TGCAGCGTTGAAAGGGGACAGGGATATTACAATGAGCAGTTCTTC. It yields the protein CSVERGQGYYNEQFF.

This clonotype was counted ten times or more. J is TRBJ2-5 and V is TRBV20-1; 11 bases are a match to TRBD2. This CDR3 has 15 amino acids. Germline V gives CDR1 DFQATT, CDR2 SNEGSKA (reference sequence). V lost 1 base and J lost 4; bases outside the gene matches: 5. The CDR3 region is CSARAPGLAGETQYF. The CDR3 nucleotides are TGCAGTGCTAGAGCCCCCGGACTAGCGGGAGAGACCCAGTACTTC.

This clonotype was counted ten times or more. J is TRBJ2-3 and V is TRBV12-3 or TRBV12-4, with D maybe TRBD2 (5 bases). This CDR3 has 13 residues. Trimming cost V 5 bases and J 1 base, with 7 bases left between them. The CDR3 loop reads CASSSSGTDTQYF. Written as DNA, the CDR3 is TGTGCCAGCAGTAGTAGCGGCACAGATACGCAGTATTTT.

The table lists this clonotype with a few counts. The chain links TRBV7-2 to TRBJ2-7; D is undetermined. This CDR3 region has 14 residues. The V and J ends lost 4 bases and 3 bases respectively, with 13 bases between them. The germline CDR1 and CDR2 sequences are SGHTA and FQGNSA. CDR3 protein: CASSSGQQFYEQYF. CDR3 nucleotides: TGTGCCAGCAGCTCCGGGCAGCAATTCTACGAGCAGTACTTC.

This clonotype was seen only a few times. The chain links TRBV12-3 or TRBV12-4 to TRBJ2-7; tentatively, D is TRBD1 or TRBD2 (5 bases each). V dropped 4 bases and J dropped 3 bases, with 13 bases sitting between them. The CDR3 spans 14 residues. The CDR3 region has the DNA TGTGCCAGCAGTTACCCGGGGCCGAACTACGAGCAGTACTTC. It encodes CASSYPGPNYEQYF.

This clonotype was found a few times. The DNA for the CDR3 is TGTGCCAGCAGTTCACCACTGGACACCTACGAGCAGTACTTC. This sequence encodes CASSSPLDTYEQYF. J is TRBJ2-7 and V is TRBV28; possible D gene TRBD1, 5 bases. The germline V gene encodes CDR1 MDHEN and CDR2 SYDVKM. V was shortened by 4 bases and J by 2 bases, with 12 bases between the two germline ends. The CDR3 runs 14 residues.

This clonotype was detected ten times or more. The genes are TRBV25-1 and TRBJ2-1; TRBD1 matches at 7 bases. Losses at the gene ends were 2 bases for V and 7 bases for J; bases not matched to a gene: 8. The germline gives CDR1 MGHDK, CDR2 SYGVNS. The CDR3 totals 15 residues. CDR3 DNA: TGTGCCAGCAGTGAAGTACAGGGGCATATGAATGAGCAGTTCTTC. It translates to CASSEVQGHMNEQFF.

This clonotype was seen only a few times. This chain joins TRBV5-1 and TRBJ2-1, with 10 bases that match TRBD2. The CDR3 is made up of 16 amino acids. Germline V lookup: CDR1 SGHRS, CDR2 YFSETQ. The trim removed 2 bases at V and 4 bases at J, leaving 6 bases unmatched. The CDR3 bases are TGCGCCAGCAGCTTAGGGCCAGCGGGAGGGTACAATGAGCAGTTCTTC. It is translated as CASSLGPAGGYNEQFF. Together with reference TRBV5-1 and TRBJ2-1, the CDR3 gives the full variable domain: KAGVTQTPRYLIKTRGQQVTLSCSPISGHRSVSWYQQTPGQGLQFLFEYFSETQRNKGNFPGRFSGRQFSNSRSEMNVSTLELGDSALYLCASSLGPAGGYNEQFFGPGTRLTVL.

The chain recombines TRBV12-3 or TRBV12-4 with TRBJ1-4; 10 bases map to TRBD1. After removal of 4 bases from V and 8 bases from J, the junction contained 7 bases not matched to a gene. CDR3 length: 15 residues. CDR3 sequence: CASSSRQGAREKLFF. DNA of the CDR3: TGTGCCAGCAGTTCTCGACAGGGGGCTCGGGAAAAACTGTTTTTT.

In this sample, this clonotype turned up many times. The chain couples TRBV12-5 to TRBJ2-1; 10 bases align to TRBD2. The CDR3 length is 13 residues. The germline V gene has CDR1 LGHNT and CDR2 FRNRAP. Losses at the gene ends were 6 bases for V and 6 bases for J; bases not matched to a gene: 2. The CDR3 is CASGLAGVNEQFF. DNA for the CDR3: TGTGCTAGTGGGCTAGCGGGAGTCAATGAGCAGTTCTTC.

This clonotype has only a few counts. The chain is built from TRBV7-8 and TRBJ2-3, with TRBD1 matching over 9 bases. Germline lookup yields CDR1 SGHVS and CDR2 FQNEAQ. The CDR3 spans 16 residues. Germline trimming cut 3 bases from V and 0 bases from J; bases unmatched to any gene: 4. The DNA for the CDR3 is TGTGCCAGCAGCTTCCGGACAGGGGCTAGCACAGATACGCAGTATTTT. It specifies CASSFRTGASTDTQYF. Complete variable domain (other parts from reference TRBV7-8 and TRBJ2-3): GAGVSQSPRYKVAKRGQDVALRCDPISGHVSLFWYQQALGQGPEFLTYFQNEAQLDKSGLPSDRFFAERPEGSVSTLKIQRTQQEDSAVYLCASSFRTGASTDTQYFGPGTRLTVL.

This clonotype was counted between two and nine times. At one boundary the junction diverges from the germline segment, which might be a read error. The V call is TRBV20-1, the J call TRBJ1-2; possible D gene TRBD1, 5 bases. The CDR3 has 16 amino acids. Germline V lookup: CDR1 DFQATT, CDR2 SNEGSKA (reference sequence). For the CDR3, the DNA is TGCTGTGCTAGGGGAGACCCCAATCGAGCTAACTATGGCTACACCTTC. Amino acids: CCARGDPNRANYGYTF.

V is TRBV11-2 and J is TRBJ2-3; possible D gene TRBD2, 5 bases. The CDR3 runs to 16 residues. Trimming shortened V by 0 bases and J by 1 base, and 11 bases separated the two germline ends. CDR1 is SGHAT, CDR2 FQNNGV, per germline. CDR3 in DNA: TGTGCCAGCAGCTTAGATATCCCAGCGGGCACAGATACGCAGTATTTT. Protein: CASSLDIPAGTDTQYF.

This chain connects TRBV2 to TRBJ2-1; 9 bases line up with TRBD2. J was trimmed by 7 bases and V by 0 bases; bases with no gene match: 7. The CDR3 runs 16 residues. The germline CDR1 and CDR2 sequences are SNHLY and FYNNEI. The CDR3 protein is CASSEAPGLAENEQFF. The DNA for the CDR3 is TGTGCCAGCAGTGAAGCACCGGGACTAGCTGAGAATGAGCAGTTCTTC.

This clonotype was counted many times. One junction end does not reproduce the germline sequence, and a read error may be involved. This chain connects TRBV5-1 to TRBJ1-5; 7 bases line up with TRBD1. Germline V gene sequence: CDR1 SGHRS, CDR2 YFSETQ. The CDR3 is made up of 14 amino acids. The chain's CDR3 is CASSLEGGNQPQHF. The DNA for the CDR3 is TGCGCCAGCAGCTTGGAAGGGGGCAACCAGCCCCAGCATTTT.

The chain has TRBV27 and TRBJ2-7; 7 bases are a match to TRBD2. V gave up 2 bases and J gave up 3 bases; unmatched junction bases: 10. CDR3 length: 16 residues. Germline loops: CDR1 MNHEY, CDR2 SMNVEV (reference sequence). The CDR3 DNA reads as TGTGCCAGCAGTTTACGGGGAAGCGGGACCAACTACGAGCAGTACTTC. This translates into CASSLRGSGTNYEQYF.

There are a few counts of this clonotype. The CDR3, as DNA: TGTGCCAGCAGTTTAGCGGGGACACGACTAGCCAAAAACATTCAGTACTTC. Protein sequence: CASSLAGTRLAKNIQYF. The chain employs TRBV28 and TRBJ2-4; D possibly uses TRBD1 or TRBD2 (6 bases each). Germline CDR1 and CDR2: MDHEN and SYDVKM. Between the trimmed V and J ends, which lost 2 bases and 0 bases, there was a span of 14 bases. CDR3 length: 17 residues.

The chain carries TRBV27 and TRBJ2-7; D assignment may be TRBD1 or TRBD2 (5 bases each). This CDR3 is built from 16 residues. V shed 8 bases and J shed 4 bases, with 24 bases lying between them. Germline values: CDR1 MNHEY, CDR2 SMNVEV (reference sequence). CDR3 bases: TGTGCCAGCCACCCGGTTGGGACCCTTATCTTATACGAGCAGTACTTC. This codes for CASHPVGTLILYEQYF.